The T cell receptor (beta chain) under discussion was sequenced for a study of OX40 agonist ivuxolimab in advanced cancers. Whole-study context: All patients had ivuxolimab intravenously every 2 weeks at 0.01 to 10 mg/kg. Broader study findings: Expanded peripheral T-cell antigen specificity went undetermined.

The V end was cut by 5 bases, the J end by 0 bases, with 9 bases between. In germline, CDR1 is SGHVS, CDR2 FQNEAQ. The CDR3 length is 14 residues. A note on this clone: The antigen is undetermined.

Assay: immunoSEQ multiplex PCR; the TCRdb copy retains only in-frame clones and omits some. The sample carries 50,000 or so clones, approximately 83% recorded once. The rearrangement links TRBV7-8 to TRBJ2-3, with D unresolved. This receptor was taken from an adult with an advanced solid tumor such as melanoma, head and neck, liver or kidney cancer. The sample consisted of CD4+ or CD8+ T cells sorted from blood, taken in a trial of the OX40 agonist ivuxolimab. The CDR3 DNA follows: TGTGCCAGCAGCACCGGACCCAGCACAGATACGCAGTATTTT. Amino acid sequence: CASSTGPSTDTQYF.